These T cell receptor beta chains were read from a single sample in a study of blood T cells in healthy people across ages. TCRdb recomputed calls from the 5' RACE reads with MiXCR, one row per CDR3 protein. This table has 1 million or so distinct CDR3 sequences, about 25% appearing once. This sample also belongs to another study, concerning T cells of mothers and their children.

The sample consisted of blood. All receptors derive from a girl between 2 and 10 years old in good health. The CDR3 runs from the conserved cysteine through the conserved F or W. D genes are given only for firm matches. The listing skips clone size in some rows; elsewhere it reads once, few, many or a size class.

-,TRBV7-9,-,TRBJ2-1,CASVHNEQFF,TGTGCCAGCGTCCACAATGAGCAGTTCTTC
-,TRBV11-2,-,TRBJ2-1,CASSLGTRPPPDNEQFF,TGTGCCAGCAGCTTAGGCACTAGGCCTCCCCCAGACAATGAGCAGTTCTTC
many,TRBV12-3/TRBV12-4,TRBD2,TRBJ2-1,CASSPLAGGYNEQFF,TGTGCCAGCAGCCCCCTGGCGGGGGGGTACAATGAGCAGTTCTTC
-,TRBV11-3,-,TRBJ2-3,CASMGPEGIGTDTQYF,TGTGCCAGCATGGGCCCCGAGGGCATCGGCACAGATACGCAGTATTTT
-,TRBV20-1,-,TRBJ1-5,CSAPSQEESNQPQHF,TGCAGTGCTCCTAGCCAAGAGGAAAGCAATCAGCCCCAGCATTTT
-,TRBV5-1,TRBD1,TRBJ1-2,CASSSEPPGTGSGYTF,TGCGCCAGCAGCTCCGAGCCGCCCGGGACAGGGAGTGGCTACACCTTC
-,TRBV20-1,-,TRBJ2-1,CSARDRVRDNEQFF,TGCAGTGCTAGAGATCGAGTCAGGGACAATGAGCAGTTCTTC
few,TRBV12-3/TRBV12-4,TRBD2,TRBJ2-5,CASTNPPGTSGGEETQYF,TGTGCCAGCACCAATCCACCCGGGACTAGCGGGGGCGAAGAGACCCAGTACTTC
many,TRBV7-9,TRBD2,TRBJ2-7,CASSSTSGFYEQYF,TGTGCCAGCAGCTCCACTAGCGGTTTTTACGAGCAGTACTTC
-,TRBV5-1,TRBD2,TRBJ2-1,CASRREGRYERYF,TGCGCCAGCAGACGGGAGGGCCGGTACGAGCGGTACTTC
few,TRBV4-1,-,TRBJ2-7,CASSRSSASYEQYF,TGCGCCAGCAGCCGATCTAGCGCGTCCTACGAGCAGTACTTC
many,TRBV5-1,-,TRBJ2-3,CASSLITDTQYF,TGTGCCAGCAGCTTAATCACAGATACGCAGTATTTT
-,TRBV20-1,-,TRBJ2-1,CSASSQRHNEQFF,TGCAGTGCTAGTTCCCAGAGACACAATGAGCAGTTCTTC
-,TRBV2,-,TRBJ2-1,CASSRDPGNNEQFF,TGTGCCAGCAGTCGCGACCCAGGAAACAATGAGCAGTTCTTC
-,TRBV9,-,TRBJ1-2,CASSPVGPTGAGGYTF,TGTGCCAGCAGCCCAGTGGGGCCGACAGGAGCGGGTGGCTACACCTTC
-,TRBV20-1,TRBD2,TRBJ2-5,CSAPGLAGGRGETQYF,TGCAGTGCTCCTGGACTAGCGGGAGGGCGGGGGGAGACCCAGTACTTC